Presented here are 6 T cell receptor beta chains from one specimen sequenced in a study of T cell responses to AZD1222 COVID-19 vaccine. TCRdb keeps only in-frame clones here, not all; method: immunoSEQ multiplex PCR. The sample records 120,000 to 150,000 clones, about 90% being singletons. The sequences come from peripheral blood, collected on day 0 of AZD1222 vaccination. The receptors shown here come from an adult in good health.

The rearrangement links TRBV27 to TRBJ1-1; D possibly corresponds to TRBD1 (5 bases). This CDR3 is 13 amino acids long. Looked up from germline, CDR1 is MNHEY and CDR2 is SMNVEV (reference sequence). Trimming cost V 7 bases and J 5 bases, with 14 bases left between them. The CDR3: CASTTVEGTEAFF. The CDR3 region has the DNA TGTGCCAGCACCACCGTTGAGGGGACTGAAGCTTTCTTT.

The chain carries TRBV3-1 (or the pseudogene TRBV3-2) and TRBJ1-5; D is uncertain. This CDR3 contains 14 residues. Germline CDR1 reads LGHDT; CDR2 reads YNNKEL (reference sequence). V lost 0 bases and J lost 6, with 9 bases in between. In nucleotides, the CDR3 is TGTGCCAGCAGCCAAGAGGGGTGGGGTCAGCCCCAGCATTTT. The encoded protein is CASSQEGWGQPQHF.

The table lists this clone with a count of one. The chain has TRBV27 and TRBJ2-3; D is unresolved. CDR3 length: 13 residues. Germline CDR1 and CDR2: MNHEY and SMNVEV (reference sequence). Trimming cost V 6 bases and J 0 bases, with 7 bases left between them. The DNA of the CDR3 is TGTGCCAGCAGCTTTGCTAGCACAGATACGCAGTATTTT. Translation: CASSFASTDTQYF.

The CDR3 region is CATSSDDTREKLFF. In DNA, the CDR3 is TGTGCCACCAGCAGCGACGATACGAGGGAAAAACTGTTTTTT. The gene calls are TRBV15 and TRBJ1-4, with D unresolved. CDR1 LNHNV and CDR2 YYDKDF come from the germline V gene (reference sequence). The CDR3 length is 14 residues. Trimming left V 3 bases short and J 8 bases short, with 13 bases between.

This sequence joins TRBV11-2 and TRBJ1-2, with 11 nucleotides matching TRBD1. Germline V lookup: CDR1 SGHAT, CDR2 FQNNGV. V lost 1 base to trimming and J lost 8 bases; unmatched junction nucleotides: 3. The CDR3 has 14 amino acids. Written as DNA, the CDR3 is TGTGCCAGCAGCTTAGGGGACAGGGGGGGAGGCTACACCTTC. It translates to CASSLGDRGGGYTF. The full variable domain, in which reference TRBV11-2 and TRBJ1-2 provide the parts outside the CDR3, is EAGVAQSPRYKIIEKRQSVAFWCNPISGHATLYWYQQILGQGPKLLIQFQNNGVVDDSQLPKDRFSAERLKGVDSTLKIQPAKLEDSAVYLCASSLGDRGGGYTFGSGTRLTVV.

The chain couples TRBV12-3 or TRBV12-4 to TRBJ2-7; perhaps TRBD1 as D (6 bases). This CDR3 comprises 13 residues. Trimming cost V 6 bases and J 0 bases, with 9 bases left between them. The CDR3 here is CASRPGHSYEQYF. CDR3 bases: TGTGCCAGCAGGCCGGGACACTCCTACGAGCAGTACTTC.